Listed here are 32 T cell receptor beta chains from one sample, sequenced in a study of technical replicates of blood from several donors. Method: immunoSEQ multiplex PCR; TCRdb's copy keeps in-frame clones and lacks some. The table lists about 69,000 clones, around 90% of them singletons. Sequencing was done on a sample of PBMCs. The receptor set was obtained from a human donor in good health. Some clones in this sample may be carry-over from other donors' samples.

This chain uses TRBV6-1 with TRBJ1-1; D is uncertain. Trimming stripped 6 bases from V and 0 bases from J, with 11 bases between. The length of the CDR3 is 14 residues. Germline V gene data show CDR1 as MNHNS and CDR2 as SASEGT. CDR3 sequence: CASSLRGVNTEAFF. CDR3 coding DNA: TGTGCCAGCAGCCTGCGAGGAGTGAACACTGAAGCTTTCTTT.

This clone was seen just once. The V and J genes are TRBV2 and TRBJ2-2, with D possibly matching TRBD2 (6 bases). The length of the CDR3 is 15 residues. CDR1 is SNHLY and CDR2 is FYNNEI in the germline V gene. Trimming stripped 7 bases from V and 4 bases from J, with 16 bases between. As DNA, the CDR3 is TGTGCCAGCAATATGGCGGGGCTGAGCACCGGGGAGCTGTTTTTT. Its translation: CASNMAGLSTGELFF.

The V call is TRBV7-9, the J call TRBJ2-1; no reliable D call. V dropped 1 base and J dropped 4 bases, with 5 bases sitting between them. Per germline, CDR1 SEHNR and CDR2 FQNEAQ (reference sequence). CDR3 length: 13 residues. As DNA, the CDR3 is TGTGCCAGCAGCTTAGACGGGTACAATGAGCAGTTCTTC. Residues: CASSLDGYNEQFF. Filled out from reference TRBV7-9 and TRBJ2-1, the complete variable domain reads DTGVSQNPRHKITKRGQNVTFRCDPISEHNRLYWYRQTLGQGPEFLTYFQNEAQLEKSRLLSDRFSAERPKGSFSTLEIQRTEQGDSAMYLCASSLDGYNEQFFGPGTRLTVL.

The rearrangement joins TRBV5-1 to TRBJ2-2, with 9 positions matching TRBD1. The CDR3 has 15 amino acids. Germline V CDR1 and CDR2: SGHRS, YFSETQ. V was pared by 0 bases and J by 5 bases, with 2 bases of the junction left unmatched. Written as DNA, the CDR3 is TGCGCCAGCAGCTTGGGGACAGGGGAGACCGGGGAGCTGTTTTTT. Translated: CASSLGTGETGELFF.

This chain connects TRBV21-1 to TRBJ2-7; TRBD2 is the table's D call, not checked against the DNA. TRBV21-1 is annotated as a pseudogene. The CDR3 has 16 residues. The DNA for the CDR3 is TGTGCCAGCAGCAAAGGGATCAGCGGGGGATCTTACGAGCAGTACTTC. Its protein product is CASSKGISGGSYEQYF.

With respect to this clone: The sample holds other DNA sequences that translate to the same CDR3. The chain combines TRBV5-1 with TRBJ2-1, with TRBD2 matching 8 bases. The germline gives CDR1 SGHRS, CDR2 YFSETQ. Germline trimming cut 4 bases from V and 3 bases from J; bases unmatched to any gene: 3. This CDR3 contains 14 residues. The CDR3 loop reads CASSASGGYNEQFF. The CDR3 DNA reads TGCGCCAGCAGCGCGAGCGGGGGCTACAATGAGCAGTTCTTC.

This rearrangement joins TRBV15 to TRBJ1-2; 7 bases are shared with TRBD1. The CDR3 totals 16 residues. V lost 5 bases, J lost 4 bases, and 13 bases stayed unmatched. From germline, CDR1 is LNHNV and CDR2 YYDKDF (reference sequence). The chain's CDR3 is CATSPRQGQPFYGYTF. CDR3 nucleotides: TGTGCCACCAGCCCTCGACAGGGACAGCCGTTCTATGGCTACACCTTC.

As for this clone: The sample has other DNA sequences that encode this CDR3 too. This chain joins TRBV5-6 and TRBJ1-2; perhaps TRBD1 as D (6 bases). Trimming stripped 0 bases from V and 5 bases from J, with 14 bases between. Germline CDR1 and CDR2: SGHDT and YYEEEE. This CDR3 has 15 amino acids. CDR3 DNA: TGTGCCAGCAGCTTGGCCAACAGGGTCGCTTATGGCTACACCTTC. Protein: CASSLANRVAYGYTF.

CDR3 in DNA: TGTGCCAGCAGCCGGACTAGCGGGAGAGCCTACTCCTACAATGAGCAGTTCTTC. Translating gives CASSRTSGRAYSYNEQFF. The J gene is TRBJ2-1, the V gene TRBV11-3; 13 bases align to TRBD2. Trimming took 5 bases from V and 0 from J; bases not matched to a gene: 7. The CDR3 has 18 amino acids. CDR1 and CDR2 from the germline V gene are SGHNT and YENEEA.

This clone was observed once. This sequence joins TRBV12-5 and TRBJ2-5; possible D gene TRBD2, 6 bases. Trimming removed 0 bases at V and 5 bases at J, with 16 bases between. This CDR3 is 16 amino acids long. Germline V gene data show CDR1 as LGHNT and CDR2 as FRNRAP. The DNA for the CDR3 is TGTGCTAGTGGTTTGGTACTCGCGGGGCCTTGGGAGACCCAGTACTTC. It encodes CASGLVLAGPWETQYF.

The chain employs TRBV9 and TRBJ2-5; 8 bases are a match to TRBD1. Germline CDR1 SGDLS, CDR2 YYNGEE. The CDR3 has 17 residues. V was pared by 4 bases and J by 5 bases, with 16 bases of the junction left unmatched. The CDR3 loop reads CASSPGGSGTGPETQYF. The CDR3 DNA sequence: TGTGCCAGCAGCCCCGGCGGCTCGGGGACAGGCCCGGAGACCCAGTACTTC.

This clone has a single count. This rearrangement joins TRBV7-2 to TRBJ1-5; D perhaps matches TRBD1 (5 bases). Germline CDR1 SGHTA, CDR2 FQGNSA. V gave up 5 bases and J gave up 5 bases, with 10 bases separating them. This CDR3 has 13 residues. CDR3 DNA sequence: TGTGCCAGCAGCAGAGACAGTGATCAGCCCCAGCATTTT. This codes for CASSRDSDQPQHF.

The chain combines TRBV7-8 with TRBJ1-6, with 7 nucleotides matching TRBD1. Germline loops: CDR1 SGHVS, CDR2 FQNEAQ. The CDR3 sequence is 15 residues long. J lost 10 bases, V lost 4 bases, and 10 bases had no gene match. The DNA for the CDR3 is TGTGCCAGCAGCTGGGGAACAGGGGCTAGATCACCCCTCCACTTT. Its translation is CASSWGTGARSPLHF.

CDR3 in DNA: TGTGCCAGCAGTTCGCCCGGGGTACCTGGAAACACCATATATTTT. Its protein product is CASSSPGVPGNTIYF. V and J are TRBV27 and TRBJ1-3; D remains ambiguous. The CDR3 is 15 amino acids. V was shortened by 4 bases and J by 2 bases, with 12 bases between the two germline ends. From germline, CDR1 is MNHEY and CDR2 SMNVEV (reference sequence).

This chain uses TRBV9 with TRBJ1-1; D is perhaps TRBD1 (5 bases). CDR1 is SGDLS, CDR2 YYNGEE, per germline. CDR3 size: 14 residues. Trimming left V 0 bases short and J 4 bases short, with 10 bases between. DNA for the CDR3: TGTGCCAGCAGCGTAGATTCGGGGGGCACTGAAGCTTTCTTT. It translates to CASSVDSGGTEAFF.

The rearrangement links TRBV30 to TRBJ1-4, with a weak D call TRBD1 (5 bases). V was trimmed by 1 base and J by 4 bases, leaving 13 bases between them. CDR1 and CDR2 (germline): GTSNPN, SVGIG (reference sequence). This CDR3 has 15 residues. The CDR3, as DNA: TGTGCCTGGAGTGCTAAAGGGGCGATTAATGAAAAACTGTTTTTT. This codes for CAWSAKGAINEKLFF.

V is TRBV7-9 and J is TRBJ2-2; D is unresolved. There are 15 residues in the CDR3. Germline V gene data show CDR1 as SEHNR and CDR2 as FQNEAQ (reference sequence). With 5 bases removed from V and 10 bases from J, the gap between germline ends came to 20 bases. In nucleotides, the CDR3 is TGTGCCAGCAGCCCGCGCATCCTAGGTCTGGTGGAGCTGTTTTTT. It specifies CASSPRILGLVELFF.

The rearrangement uses TRBV6-6 and TRBJ2-1; 9 bases match TRBD2. The germline CDR1 and CDR2 sequences are MNHNY and SVGAGI (reference sequence). The CDR3 runs 15 residues. Trimming took 2 bases from V and 6 from J; bases not matched to a gene: 5. The DNA of the CDR3 is TGTGCCAGCAGTTACGATGGCGGGAGGGCCAATGAGCAGTTCTTC. Amino acids: CASSYDGGRANEQFF.

The chain combines TRBV7-2 with TRBJ1-2, with 9 nucleotides matching TRBD1. The CDR3 spans 16 residues. CDR1 and CDR2 from the germline V gene are SGHTA and FQGNSA. The V gene end was trimmed by 0 bases and the J gene end by 4 bases; junction bases not matched to a gene: 6. The CDR3 DNA sequence: TGTGCCAGCAGCTTAGCGCGGGACAGGGTTAGCTATGGCTACACCTTC. Protein product: CASSLARDRVSYGYTF.

This rearrangement joins TRBV6-5 to TRBJ2-7, with 14 bases matching TRBD2. The germline V gene encodes CDR1 MNHEY and CDR2 SVGAGI. The V and J ends lost 4 bases and 7 bases, in that order; junction bases with no gene match: 3. The CDR3 extends over 14 amino acids. This CDR3 reads CASSFGLAGGEQYF. In DNA form, the CDR3 reads TGTGCCAGCAGTTTCGGACTAGCGGGAGGAGAGCAGTACTTC.

This clone was found a few times. This chain uses TRBV9 with TRBJ1-2; D is ambiguous. Germline CDR1 and CDR2: SGDLS and YYNGEE. The CDR3 is made up of 13 amino acids. V lost 1 base, J lost 4 bases, and 8 bases lay in between. For the CDR3, the DNA is TGTGCCAGCAGCGTACAGGTTGGCTATGGCTACACCTTC. It specifies CASSVQVGYGYTF.

The genes are TRBV29-1 and TRBJ2-3, with a weak D call TRBD1 (5 bases). V was pared by 6 bases and J by 4 bases, with 20 bases between. Germline CDR1 is SQVTM and CDR2 is ANQGSEA. The CDR3 is 15 amino acids. The CDR3: CSVRIDPSRADTQYF. CDR3 nucleotides: TGCAGCGTACGAATCGACCCATCCAGGGCAGATACGCAGTATTTT.

This clone has a single count. The J gene is TRBJ2-1, the V gene TRBV6-6; 8 bases map to TRBD1. J gave up 5 bases and V 7 bases, and 10 bases lay outside the gene matches. Germline loops: CDR1 MNHNY, CDR2 SVGAGI (reference sequence). This CDR3 spans 15 amino acids. CDR3 residues: CASNAPGTGNNEQFF. CDR3 nucleotide sequence: TGTGCCAGCAACGCCCCCGGGACAGGAAACAATGAGCAGTTCTTC.

The J gene is TRBJ1-1, the V gene TRBV19; TRBD1 agrees at 9 bases. The CDR3 covers 12 residues. CDR1 and CDR2 (germline): LNHDA, SQIVND (reference sequence). V shed 8 bases and J 5 bases; nucleotides not matched to a gene: 3. The CDR3 protein is CASGDRATEAFF. The DNA of the CDR3 is TGTGCCAGTGGGGACAGGGCGACTGAAGCTTTCTTT.

This clone was detected only a few times. This chain links TRBV15 with TRBJ2-6, with D possibly being TRBD1 (5 bases). The CDR3 contains 16 residues. Trimming removed 0 bases from V and 0 bases from J, with 6 bases in between. The germline V gene has CDR1 LNHNV and CDR2 YYDKDF (reference sequence). The CDR3 DNA sequence: TGTGCCACCAGCAGAGATGGGGCCTCTGGGGCCAACGTCCTGACTTTC. Translating gives CATSRDGASGANVLTF.

This clone was seen only once. CDR3 in DNA: TGCGCCAGCAGCCAAGAGCCGGGACAGGGGCACGGGGGCTACACCTTC. Translation: CASSQEPGQGHGGYTF. The chain employs TRBV4-1 and TRBJ1-2; 10 nucleotides align to TRBD1. CDR3 length: 16 amino acids. Losses at the gene ends were 0 bases for V and 8 bases for J; bases not matched to a gene: 9. The germline gives CDR1 MGHRA, CDR2 YSYEKL.

The rearrangement joins TRBV5-4 to TRBJ2-1; 8 bases are shared with TRBD2. This CDR3 region has 17 residues. The germline CDR1 and CDR2 sequences are SGHNT and YYREEE (reference sequence). Trimming at V came to 3 bases and at J to 9 bases, leaving 17 bases not matched to a gene. This CDR3 reads CASSWGSGGGYPREQFF. CDR3 in DNA: TGTGCCAGCAGCTGGGGGTCGGGCGGGGGGTACCCACGTGAGCAGTTCTTC. Filled out from reference TRBV5-4 and TRBJ2-1, the complete variable domain reads ETGVTQSPTHLIKTRGQQVTLRCSSQSGHNTVSWYQQALGQGPQFIFQYYREEENGRGNFPPRFSGLQFPNYSSELNVNALELDDSALYLCASSWGSGGGYPREQFFGPGTRLTVL.

This chain links TRBV10-1 with TRBJ1-3, with a possible D match to TRBD1 (5 bases). Trimming stripped 3 bases from V and 4 bases from J, with 16 bases between. CDR3 size: 16 residues. Germline V gene data show CDR1 as WNHNN and CDR2 as SYGVQD (reference sequence). CDR3 residues: CASSEAKGSLGNTIYF. CDR3 bases: TGCGCCAGCAGTGAAGCCAAGGGGTCGCTGGGAAACACCATATATTTT.

There are a few counts of this clone. This rearrangement joins TRBV25-1 to TRBJ1-2, with a tentative D call TRBD1 (5 bases). Germline V gene lookup returns CDR1 MGHDK and CDR2 SYGVNS. V was shortened by 1 base and J by 8 bases, with 11 bases between the two germline ends. The length of the CDR3 is 13 residues. The CDR3, as DNA: TGTGCCAGCAGTGAATCCGGGGGTCGGGGCTACACCTTC. Its translation is CASSESGGRGYTF.

The chain has TRBV4-3 and TRBJ1-2; 9 bases align to TRBD1. Per the germline V gene, CDR1 is LGHNA and CDR2 is YSLEER. CDR3 size: 15 residues. V lost 4 bases, J lost 3 bases, and 6 bases stayed unmatched. CDR3 nucleotides: TGCGCCAGCAGCCCCAGGACAGGGGAGGACTATGGCTACACCTTC. This sequence encodes CASSPRTGEDYGYTF.

CDR3 sequence reads: CASSEPLALSGADTQYF. CDR3 in DNA: TGTGCCAGCAGTGAACCTCTAGCCCTAAGCGGGGCAGATACGCAGTATTTT. V and J are TRBV6-1 and TRBJ2-3; 7 nucleotides align to TRBD2. Germline V gene sequence: CDR1 MNHNS, CDR2 SASEGT. The CDR3 extends over 17 amino acids. The V gene end was trimmed by 2 bases and the J gene end by 4 bases; junction bases not matched to a gene: 12.

The V gene is TRBV13, the J gene TRBJ2-1, with TRBD2 as a possible D gene (5 bases). Germline V gene data show CDR1 as PRHDT and CDR2 as FYEKMQ (reference sequence). CDR3 length: 14 residues. V gave up 7 bases and J gave up 4 bases, with 14 bases separating them. DNA for the CDR3: TGTGCCAGCACCCCAGGCGGGCCATACAATGAGCAGTTCTTC. The encoded protein is CASTPGGPYNEQFF.